This TCR beta chain is drawn from a study of blood T cell repertoires in COVID-19. The V segment lost 4 bases and the J segment 5 bases; nucleotides outside the gene matches: 10. Germline V gives CDR1 SQVTM, CDR2 ANQGSEA. This CDR3 is built from 16 residues. Authors' processing steps: Estimation of nucleated cell counts relied on the amplification of reference gene primers. Produced via immunoSEQ multiplex PCR; TCRdb's table is partial and in-frame only. That table is the source of V, J and clone size, and D and trimming were worked out from the DNA. The sample yields tens of thousands of clones, about nine tenths seen once.

Sequences were obtained from peripheral blood. The rearrangement joins TRBV29-1 to TRBJ2-5; 13 nucleotides line up with TRBD2. The TCR comes from a man in his fifties or sixties with active COVID-19. CDR3 nucleotides: TGCAGCGTTGGCAACGGACTAGCGGGAGTAGGGGAGACCCAGTACTTC. The encoded protein is CSVGNGLAGVGETQYF.